Below, 3 T cell receptor beta chains from the same sample are listed, as sequenced in a study of cytomegalovirus exposure and HLA in healthy donors. 60 Vbeta and 13 Jbeta primers were used in PCR. Method: immunoSEQ multiplex PCR; TCRdb's copy keeps in-frame clones and lacks some. Of some 120,000 clones detected, approximately 81% appear once; the ten largest clones hold 3.5% to 4.5%. The sequencing sample was made of PBMCs. Receptors were obtained from a man aged 25-40 years in good health and CMV-seropositive.

This chain uses TRBV6-5 with TRBJ2-5; 8 bases align to TRBD2. With the DNA end fitting TRBJ2-7 better, the J assignment may be wrong. Germline V gene sequence: CDR1 MNHEY, CDR2 SVGAGI. The length of the CDR3 is 15 residues. CDR3 sequence reads: CASSPAGGGRHEQYF. CDR3 DNA: TGTGCCAGCAGTCCTGCCGGGGGGGGCCGGCACGAGCAGTACTTC.

This rearrangement joins TRBV6-6 to TRBJ2-3; 12 nucleotides agree with TRBD2. The V gene's germline CDR1 is MNHNY and CDR2 SVGAGI (reference sequence). With 10 bases clipped from V and 5 bases from J, the junction kept 7 bases outside the gene matches. This CDR3 is 14 amino acids long. CDR3 sequence (DNA): TGTGCCATCGCTAGCGGGGGGGTTGGAGATACGCAGTATTTT. Protein sequence: CAIASGGVGDTQYF.

The rearrangement links TRBV5-1 to TRBJ2-3; TRBD2 matches 11 bases. The germline CDR1 and CDR2 sequences are SGHRS and YFSETQ. Trimming cost V 0 bases and J 2 bases; bases outside gene matches: 2. There are 16 residues in the CDR3. The CDR3 region is CASSLGLAGNTDTQYF. The CDR3 nucleotides read TGCGCCAGCAGCTTGGGACTAGCGGGGAACACAGATACGCAGTATTTT.